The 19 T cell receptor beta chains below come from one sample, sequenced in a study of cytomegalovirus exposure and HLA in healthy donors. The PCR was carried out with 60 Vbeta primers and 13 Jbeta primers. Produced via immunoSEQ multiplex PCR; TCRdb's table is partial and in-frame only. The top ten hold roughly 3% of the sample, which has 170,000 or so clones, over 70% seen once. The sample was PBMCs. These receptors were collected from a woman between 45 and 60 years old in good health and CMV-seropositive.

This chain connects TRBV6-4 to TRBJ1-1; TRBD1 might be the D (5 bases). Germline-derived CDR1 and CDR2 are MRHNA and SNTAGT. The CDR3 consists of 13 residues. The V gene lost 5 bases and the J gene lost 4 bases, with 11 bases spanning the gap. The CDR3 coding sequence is TGTGCCAGCAGTATGAGCGGGGGCACTGAAGCTTTCTTT. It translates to CASSMSGGTEAFF.

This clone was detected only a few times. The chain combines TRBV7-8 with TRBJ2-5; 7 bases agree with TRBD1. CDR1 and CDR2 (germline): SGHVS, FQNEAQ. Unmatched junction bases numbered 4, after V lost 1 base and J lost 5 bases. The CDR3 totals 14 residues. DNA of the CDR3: TGTGCCAGCAGCTTAGGACCGGACAGGGAGACCCAGTACTTC. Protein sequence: CASSLGPDRETQYF.

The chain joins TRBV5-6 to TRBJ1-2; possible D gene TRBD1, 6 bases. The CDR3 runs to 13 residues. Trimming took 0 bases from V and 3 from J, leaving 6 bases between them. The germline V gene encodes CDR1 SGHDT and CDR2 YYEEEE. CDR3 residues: CASSLDRDYGYTF. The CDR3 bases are TGTGCCAGCAGCTTGGACAGGGACTATGGCTACACCTTC. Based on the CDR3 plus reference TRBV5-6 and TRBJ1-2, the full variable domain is DAGVTQSPTHLIKTRGQQVTLRCSPKSGHDTVSWYQQALGQGPQFIFQYYEEEERQRGNFPDRFSGHQFPNYSSELNVNALLLGDSALYLCASSLDRDYGYTFGSGTRLTVV.

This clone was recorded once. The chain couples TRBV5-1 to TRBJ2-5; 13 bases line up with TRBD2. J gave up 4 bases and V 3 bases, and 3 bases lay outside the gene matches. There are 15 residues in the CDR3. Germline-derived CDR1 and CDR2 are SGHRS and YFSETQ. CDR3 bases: TGCGCCAGCAGCTCGACTAGCGGGAGGATAGAGACCCAGTACTTC. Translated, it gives CASSSTSGRIETQYF.

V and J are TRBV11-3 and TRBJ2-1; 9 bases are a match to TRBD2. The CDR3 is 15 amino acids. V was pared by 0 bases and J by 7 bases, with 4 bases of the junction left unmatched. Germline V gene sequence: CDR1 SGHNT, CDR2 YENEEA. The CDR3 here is CASSLDSGGLNEQFF. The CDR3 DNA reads TGTGCCAGCAGCTTAGACAGCGGGGGGTTAAATGAGCAGTTCTTC.

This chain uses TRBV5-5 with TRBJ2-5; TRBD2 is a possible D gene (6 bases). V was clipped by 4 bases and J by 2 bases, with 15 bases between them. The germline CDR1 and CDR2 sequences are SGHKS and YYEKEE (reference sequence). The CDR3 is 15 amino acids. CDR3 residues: CASSRPGGAQETQYF. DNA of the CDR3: TGTGCCAGCAGCCGACCCGGCGGGGCTCAAGAGACCCAGTACTTC.

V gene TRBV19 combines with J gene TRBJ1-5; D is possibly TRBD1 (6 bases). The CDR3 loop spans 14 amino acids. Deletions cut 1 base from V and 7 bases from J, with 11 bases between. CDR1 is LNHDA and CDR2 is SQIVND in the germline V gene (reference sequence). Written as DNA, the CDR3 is TGTGCCAGTAGTATAGGGGGGGGACACCAGCCCCAGCATTTT. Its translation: CASSIGGGHQPQHF.

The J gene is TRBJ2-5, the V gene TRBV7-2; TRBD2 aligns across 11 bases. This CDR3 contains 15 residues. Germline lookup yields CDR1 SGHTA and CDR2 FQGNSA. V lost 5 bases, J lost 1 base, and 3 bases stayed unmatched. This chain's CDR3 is CASSTGLAAQETQYF. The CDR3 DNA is TGTGCCAGCAGCACGGGACTAGCGGCCCAAGAGACCCAGTACTTC.

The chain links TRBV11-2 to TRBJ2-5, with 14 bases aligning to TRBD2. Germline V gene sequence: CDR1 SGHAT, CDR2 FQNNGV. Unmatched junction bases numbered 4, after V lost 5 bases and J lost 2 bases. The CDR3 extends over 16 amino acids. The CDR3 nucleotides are TGTGCCAGCAGCCCCCGGACTAGCGGGGGGCAAGAGACCCAGTACTTC. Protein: CASSPRTSGGQETQYF.

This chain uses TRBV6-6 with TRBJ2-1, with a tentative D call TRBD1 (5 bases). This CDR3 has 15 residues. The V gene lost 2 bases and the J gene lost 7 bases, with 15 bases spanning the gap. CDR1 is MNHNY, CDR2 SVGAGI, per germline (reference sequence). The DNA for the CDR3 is TGTGCCAGCAGTTACGGGGCAGGTAGCAGTAATGAGCAGTTCTTC. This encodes CASSYGAGSSNEQFF.

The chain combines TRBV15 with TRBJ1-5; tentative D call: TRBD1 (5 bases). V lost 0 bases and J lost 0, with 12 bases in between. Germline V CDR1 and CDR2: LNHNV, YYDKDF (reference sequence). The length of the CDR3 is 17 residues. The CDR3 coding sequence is TGTGCCACCAGCAGAGATTATTTGGGGGGTAGCAATCAGCCCCAGCATTTT. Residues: CATSRDYLGGSNQPQHF.

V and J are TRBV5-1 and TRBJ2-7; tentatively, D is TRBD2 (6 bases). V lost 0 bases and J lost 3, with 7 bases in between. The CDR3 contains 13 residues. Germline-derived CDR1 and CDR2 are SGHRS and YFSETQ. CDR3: CASSLVEGYEQYF. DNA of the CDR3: TGCGCCAGCAGCTTGGTGGAGGGCTACGAGCAGTACTTC.

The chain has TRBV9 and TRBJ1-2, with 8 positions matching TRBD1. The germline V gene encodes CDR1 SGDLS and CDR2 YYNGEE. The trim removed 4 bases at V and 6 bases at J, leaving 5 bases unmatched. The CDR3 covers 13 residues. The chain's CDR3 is CASSPRQGHGYTF. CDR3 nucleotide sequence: TGTGCCAGCAGCCCCAGACAGGGGCATGGCTACACCTTC.

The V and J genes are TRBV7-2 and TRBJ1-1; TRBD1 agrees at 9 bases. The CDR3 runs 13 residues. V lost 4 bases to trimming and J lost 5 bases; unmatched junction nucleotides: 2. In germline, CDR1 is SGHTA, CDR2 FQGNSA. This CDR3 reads CASSSQGATEAFF. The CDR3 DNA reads TGTGCCAGCAGCTCACAGGGGGCGACTGAAGCTTTCTTT.

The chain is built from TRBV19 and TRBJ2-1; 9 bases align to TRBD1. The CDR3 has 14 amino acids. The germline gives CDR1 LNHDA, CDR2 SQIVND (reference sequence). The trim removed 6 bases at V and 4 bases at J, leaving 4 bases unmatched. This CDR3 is CASRGDREYNEQFF. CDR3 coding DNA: TGTGCCAGTAGGGGGGACAGGGAGTACAATGAGCAGTTCTTC.

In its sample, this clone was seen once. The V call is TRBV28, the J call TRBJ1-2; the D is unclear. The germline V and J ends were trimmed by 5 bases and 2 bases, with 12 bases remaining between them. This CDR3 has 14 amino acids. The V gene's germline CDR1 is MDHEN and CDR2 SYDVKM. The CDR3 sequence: CASSAPPTNYGYTF. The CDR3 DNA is TGTGCCAGCAGTGCCCCCCCTACCAACTATGGCTACACCTTC.

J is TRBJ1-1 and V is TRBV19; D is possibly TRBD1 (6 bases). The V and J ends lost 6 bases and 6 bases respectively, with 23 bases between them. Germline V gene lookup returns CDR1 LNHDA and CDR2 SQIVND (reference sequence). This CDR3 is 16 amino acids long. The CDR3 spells CASSPPLGGWGPEAFF. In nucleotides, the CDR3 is TGTGCCAGTAGCCCCCCCCTAGGGGGATGGGGGCCTGAAGCTTTCTTT. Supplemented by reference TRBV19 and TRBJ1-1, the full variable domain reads DGGITQSPKYLFRKEGQNVTLSCEQNLNHDAMYWYRQDPGQGLRLIYYSQIVNDFQKGDIAEGYSVSREKKESFPLTVTSAQKNPTAFYLCASSPPLGGWGPEAFFGQGTRLTVV.

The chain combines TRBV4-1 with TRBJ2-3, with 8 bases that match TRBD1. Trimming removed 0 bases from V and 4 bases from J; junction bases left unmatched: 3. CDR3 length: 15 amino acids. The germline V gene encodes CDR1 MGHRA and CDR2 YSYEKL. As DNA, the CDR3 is TGCGCCAGCAGCCAAGAGGACAGGGCGGCAGATACGCAGTATTTT. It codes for CASSQEDRAADTQYF.

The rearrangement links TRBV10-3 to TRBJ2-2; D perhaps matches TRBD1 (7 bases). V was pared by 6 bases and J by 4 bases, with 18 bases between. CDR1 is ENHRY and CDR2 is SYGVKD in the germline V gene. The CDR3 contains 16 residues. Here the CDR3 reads CAISFQGGTSTGELFF. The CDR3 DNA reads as TGTGCCATCAGCTTCCAGGGGGGAACGAGCACCGGGGAGCTGTTTTTT.